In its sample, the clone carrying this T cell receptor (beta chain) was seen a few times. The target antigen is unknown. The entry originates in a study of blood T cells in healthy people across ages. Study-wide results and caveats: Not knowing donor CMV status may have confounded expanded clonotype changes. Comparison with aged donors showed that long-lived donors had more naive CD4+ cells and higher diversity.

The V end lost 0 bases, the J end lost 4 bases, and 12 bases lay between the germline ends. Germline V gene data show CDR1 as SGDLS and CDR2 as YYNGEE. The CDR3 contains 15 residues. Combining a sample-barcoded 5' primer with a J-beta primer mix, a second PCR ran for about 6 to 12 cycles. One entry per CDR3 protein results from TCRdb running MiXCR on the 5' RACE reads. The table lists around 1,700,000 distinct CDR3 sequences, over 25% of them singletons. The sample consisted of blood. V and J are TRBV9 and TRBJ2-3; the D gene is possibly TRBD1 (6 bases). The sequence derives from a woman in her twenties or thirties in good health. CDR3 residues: CASSVVGAGADTQYF. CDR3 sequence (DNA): TGTGCCAGCAGCGTAGTGGGGGCCGGCGCAGATACGCAGTATTTT.